The entry that follows covers one T cell receptor beta chain sequence. The CDR3 is 13 residues long. Germline V gives CDR1 SGHRS, CDR2 YFSETQ. The J segment lost 8 bases and the V segment lost 0 bases, leaving 3 bases of the junction unmatched. Sequenced by immunoSEQ multiplex PCR; TCRdb stores in-frame clones only, minus some. The sample lists over 150,000 clones, 90% occurring once. This sample stems from a study of T cell responses to AZD1222 COVID-19 vaccine. The sample here was peripheral blood, taken on day 0 of AZD1222 vaccination. This sequence was found in an adult in good health. V is TRBV5-1 and J is TRBJ1-2; 8 bases fit TRBD1. CDR3 in DNA: TGCGCCAGCAGCTTGGGGACAGGGACGGGCTACACCTTC. Its protein product is CASSLGTGTGYTF.